These T cell receptor beta chains were read from a single sample in a study of CD8 T cells in Susac syndrome. TCRdb called the immunoSEQ multiplex PCR reads again in MiXCR, with one record for every CDR3 protein. This sample yields under 85,000 distinct CDR3 sequences, of which roughly 94% are seen a single time; about 0.6% belongs to the top ten. The sample consisted of CD8+ T cells from PBMCs. The receptors here all came from a human donor with multiple sclerosis. The CDR3 runs from the conserved cysteine through the conserved F or W. D genes are given only for firm matches.

D	J	V	CDR3	DNA
.	TRBJ1-6	TRBV7-6	CASSLGGVTSPLHF	TGTGCCAGCAGCTTAGGAGGGGTCACTTCACCCCTCCACTTT
.	TRBJ2-7	TRBV9	CASSVGGDVEEQYF	TGTGCCAGCAGCGTCGGTGGAGACGTCGAAGAGCAGTACTTC
.	TRBJ2-5	TRBV28	CASSFEFAETQYF	TGTGCCAGCAGTTTTGAATTCGCCGAGACCCAGTACTTC
.	TRBJ2-7	TRBV28	CASSLVGGYEQYF	TGTGCCAGCAGTTTAGTAGGCGGATACGAGCAGTACTTC
.	TRBJ2-1	TRBV29-1	CSLSSYNEQFF	TGCAGCTTGAGCTCCTACAATGAGCAGTTCTTC
.	TRBJ2-6	TRBV7-9	CASAWAGANVLTF	TGTGCCAGCGCGTGGGCCGGGGCCAACGTCCTGACTTTC
.	TRBJ2-2	TRBV7-6	CASSPNIETNTGELFF	TGTGCCAGCAGTCCGAACATCGAGACGAACACCGGGGAGCTGTTTTTT
.	TRBJ2-1	TRBV7-3	CASSFLLGNEQFF	TGTGCCAGCAGCTTCCTCCTTGGTAATGAGCAGTTCTTC
TRBD2	TRBJ2-1	TRBV7-9	CASSLAPSGSYNEQFF	TGTGCCAGCAGCTTAGCTCCTAGCGGGAGCTACAATGAGCAGTTCTTC
.	TRBJ2-2	TRBV2	CASSDYTGELFF	TGTGCCAGCAGTGATTACACCGGGGAGCTGTTTTTT
TRBD2	TRBJ2-1	TRBV6-4	CASSEGGLAGPSSYNEQFF	TGTGCCAGCAGTGAGGGTGGACTAGCGGGGCCTAGCTCCTACAATGAGCAGTTCTTC
TRBD2	TRBJ2-3	TRBV4-1	CASSQGTSQLDTQYF	TGCGCCAGCAGCCAAGGGACTAGCCAGCTTGATACGCAGTATTTT
.	TRBJ1-2	TRBV7-9	CASSFTEFFYGYTF	TGTGCCAGCAGCTTTACAGAGTTTTTCTATGGCTACACCTTC
TRBD2	TRBJ2-7	TRBV9	CASSAGTSGGPSSYEQYF	TGTGCCAGCAGCGCGGGGACTAGCGGGGGGCCCAGCTCCTACGAGCAGTACTTC